The 14 T cell receptor beta chains given below trace back to one sample, sequenced in a study of blood T cell repertoires in COVID-19 (dated by TCRdb to about 2020). The library was built by means of the immunoSEQ multiplex PCR assay. This immuneACCESS table, as held by TCRdb, lists in-frame sequences with V and J called but not all clones. Of the missing ones, under half trace to an unresolved V gene in checked studies; the others have no known cause. The sample includes 100,000 to 120,000 clones, with around 83% observed a single time. 3.4% of the sample is in the top ten clones. Sequenced material: peripheral blood. These receptors were collected from a man aged 40-49 years with acute or convalescent COVID-19.

This clone occurred a few times. The V gene is TRBV11-2, the J gene TRBJ2-7; D ambiguous. The CDR3 is 15 amino acids. Trimming shortened V by 3 bases and J by 6 bases, and 18 bases separated the two germline ends. Germline V CDR1 and CDR2: SGHAT, FQNNGV. Written as DNA, the CDR3 is TGTGCCAGCAGCTTCCGCGGCGACGGCCGAGGCGAGCAGTACTTC. Its translation is CASSFRGDGRGEQYF.

Worth noting for this clone: Germline and junction disagree at one end, which may indicate a read error. V gene TRBV2 combines with J gene TRBJ2-7; 12 bases are shared with TRBD1. The V gene's germline CDR1 is SNHLY and CDR2 FYNNEI. The length of the CDR3 is 11 residues. CDR3 sequence (DNA): TGTGCCAGCAGTGATGGGACAGGGGGCCTCTTC. Amino acid sequence: CASSDGTGGLF.

The rearrangement joins TRBV19 to TRBJ1-2; D may be TRBD1 (6 bases). Trimming shortened V by 7 bases and J by 3 bases, and 9 bases separated the two germline ends. The CDR3 is 12 amino acids. Germline assignment: CDR1 LNHDA and CDR2 SQIVND (reference sequence). The CDR3 region is CASTQGHYGYTF. The CDR3 DNA sequence: TGTGCCAGTACGCAGGGGCACTATGGCTACACCTTC.

This chain uses TRBV19 with TRBJ1-2; no reliable D call. This CDR3 comprises 12 residues. The germline CDR1 and CDR2 sequences are LNHDA and SQIVND (reference sequence). Trimming cost V 6 bases and J 1 base, with 6 bases left between them. The DNA for the CDR3 is TGTGCCAGTAGGACGGGTAACTATGGCTACACCTTC. Its protein is CASRTGNYGYTF.

The V and J genes are TRBV6-5 and TRBJ1-3; 7 bases fit TRBD1. The CDR3 runs to 14 residues. V trimming: 6 bases; J trimming: 2 bases; junction bases outside the gene matches: 4. The germline V gene encodes CDR1 MNHEY and CDR2 SVGAGI. The CDR3 here is CASRTGIAGNTIYF. The CDR3 DNA follows: TGTGCCAGCAGGACAGGGATAGCTGGAAACACCATATATTTT.

The V gene is TRBV19, the J gene TRBJ1-2, with TRBD1 matching 7 bases. The V and J ends lost 5 bases and 4 bases, in that order; junction bases with no gene match: 13. Germline V gene sequence: CDR1 LNHDA, CDR2 SQIVND (reference sequence). This CDR3 is built from 16 residues. CDR3 sequence reads: CASSPRTGQAGYGYTF. CDR3 in DNA: TGTGCCAGTAGTCCAAGAACTGGACAGGCTGGCTATGGCTACACCTTC.

The chain carries TRBV5-4 and TRBJ2-5; 7 positions agree with TRBD1. Losses at the gene ends were 1 base for V and 4 bases for J; bases not matched to a gene: 10. Looked up from germline, CDR1 is SGHNT and CDR2 is YYREEE (reference sequence). This CDR3 is built from 16 residues. In nucleotides, the CDR3 is TGTGCCAGCAGCTTGTTGTGGGACAGAGGCGGAGAGACCCAGTACTTC. Protein sequence: CASSLLWDRGGETQYF. Full variable domain (remainder filled in from reference TRBV5-4 and TRBJ2-5): ETGVTQSPTHLIKTRGQQVTLRCSSQSGHNTVSWYQQALGQGPQFIFQYYREEENGRGNFPPRFSGLQFPNYSSELNVNALELDDSALYLCASSLLWDRGGETQYFGPGTRLLVL.

The V gene is TRBV24-1, the J gene TRBJ2-3, with TRBD1 matching 9 bases. Germline CDR1 and CDR2: KGHDR and SFDVKD. CDR3 size: 17 residues. V gave up 0 bases and J gave up 8 bases; unmatched junction bases: 11. The CDR3 here is CATSDLQGDRVVGTQYF. The CDR3, as DNA: TGTGCCACCAGTGATTTGCAGGGGGACAGGGTGGTAGGTACGCAGTATTTT.

This chain joins TRBV5-1 and TRBJ2-7; TRBD1 matches 7 bases. Germline CDR1 is SGHRS and CDR2 is YFSETQ. The J segment lost 3 bases and the V segment lost 3 bases, leaving 12 bases of the junction unmatched. The CDR3 is 16 residues long. The CDR3 DNA reads as TGCGCCAGCAGCTCCACGTTCGGGACAGCATTCTACGAGCAGTACTTC. It codes for CASSSTFGTAFYEQYF.

The chain's CDR3 is CASSQARDNYGYTF. DNA of the CDR3: TGCGCCAGCAGCCAAGCCAGGGATAACTATGGCTACACCTTC. The chain combines TRBV4-1 with TRBJ1-2; maybe TRBD1 (5 bases). Germline V CDR1 and CDR2: MGHRA, YSYEKL. This CDR3 has 14 residues. V was shortened by 1 base and J by 1 base, with 7 bases between the two germline ends.

This clone showed up just a few times. V and J are TRBV7-6 and TRBJ1-2, with 12 bases identical to TRBD1. The CDR3 runs to 20 residues. Per germline, CDR1 SGHVS and CDR2 FNYEAQ. V shed 4 bases, J shed 0 bases, and the junction held 15 bases outside the gene matches. The DNA for the CDR3 is TGTGCCAGCAGCTCCGTCTGGGGGACAGGGGGCTCCTTGGCTAACTATGGCTACACCTTC. This codes for CASSSVWGTGGSLANYGYTF.

The V and J genes are TRBV5-1 and TRBJ1-2; a possible D gene is TRBD1 (6 bases). The germline V gene encodes CDR1 SGHRS and CDR2 YFSETQ. Trimming left V 4 bases short and J 4 bases short, with 17 bases between. The CDR3 length is 15 residues. This CDR3 is CASSHTDRLGYGYTF. CDR3 nucleotide sequence: TGCGCCAGCAGCCACACTGACAGGTTGGGCTATGGCTACACCTTC.

The chain recombines TRBV5-4 with TRBJ2-3, with TRBD1 matching over 7 bases. Trimming removed 4 bases from V and 6 bases from J; junction bases left unmatched: 14. The CDR3 has 16 residues. Per the germline V gene, CDR1 is SGHNT and CDR2 is YYREEE (reference sequence). The CDR3 DNA reads as TGTGCCAGCAGCCCTACCCTCCGAGGGGGCAGGGATACGCAGTATTTT. It is translated as CASSPTLRGGRDTQYF.

The chain carries TRBV7-6 and TRBJ2-1, with 9 bases fitting TRBD2. This CDR3 spans 14 amino acids. Germline values: CDR1 SGHVS, CDR2 FNYEAQ. The V gene end was trimmed by 7 bases and the J gene end by 8 bases; junction bases not matched to a gene: 9. CDR3 sequence reads: CASNPGTSFDEQFF. CDR3 DNA sequence: TGTGCCAGCAACCCGGGGACTAGCTTCGATGAGCAGTTCTTC.